Shown below are 9 T cell receptor beta chains from a single sample sequenced in a study of CD8 T cell repertoires and HIV-1 epitope variants. No cognate antigen is known for these TCRs. Clones were sequenced by immunoSEQ multiplex PCR, and TCRdb holds only the in-frame ones, with some missing. The repertoire includes 5,000 or so clones, about two thirds of them detected once, and about 40% sits in the top ten. Sequencing used cultured CD8+ T cells derived from PBMCs. Receptor source: a male donor with HIV.

This chain uses TRBV28 with TRBJ1-1; possibly TRBD1 for D (6 bases). V was cut by 8 bases and J by 0 bases, with 16 bases left in between. CDR1 and CDR2 from the germline V gene are MDHEN and SYDVKM. The CDR3 spans 15 residues. CDR3 DNA: TGTGCCAGCCAGCCGGTACAGGGACTGAACACTGAAGCTTTCTTT. Translating it yields CASQPVQGLNTEAFF.

This clone was seen a single time. V and J are TRBV6-6 and TRBJ2-7, with D uncertain. The CDR3 consists of 12 residues. From germline, CDR1 is MNHNY and CDR2 SVGAGI (reference sequence). Trimming left V 8 bases short and J 2 bases short, with 10 bases between. CDR3 sequence: CASESGTYEQYF. The CDR3, as DNA: TGTGCCAGCGAGTCAGGCACCTACGAGCAGTACTTC.

This chain uses TRBV10-3 with TRBJ2-2, with D perhaps TRBD2 (5 bases). V was cut by 8 bases and J by 0 bases, with 19 bases left in between. The CDR3 is made up of 17 amino acids. Germline assignment: CDR1 ENHRY and CDR2 SYGVKD. In DNA form, the CDR3 reads TGTGCCATCCGAAGCACCCTCCGGGAACCGAACACCGGGGAGCTGTTTTTT. Translated: CAIRSTLREPNTGELFF.

The chain joins TRBV9 to TRBJ2-3; D is ambiguous. Germline V gene data show CDR1 as SGDLS and CDR2 as YYNGEE. V shed 2 bases and J shed 6 bases, with 7 bases lying between them. This CDR3 spans 12 amino acids. For the CDR3, the DNA is TGTGCCAGCAGCGTGGATGAGGATACGCAGTATTTT. It translates to CASSVDEDTQYF.

The chain employs TRBV28 and TRBJ2-3; 11 bases map to TRBD1. Germline V gives CDR1 MDHEN, CDR2 SYDVKM. This CDR3 spans 16 amino acids. Unmatched junction bases numbered 6, after V lost 4 bases and J lost 3 bases. The DNA of the CDR3 is TGTGCCAGCAGTTCACAGGACAGGGGGCATACAGATACGCAGTATTTT. Encoded protein: CASSSQDRGHTDTQYF.

The CDR3 DNA is TGTGCCAGCAGTGTGGGACAGGGACCATTCTACGAGCAGTACTTC. Residues: CASSVGQGPFYEQYF. This rearrangement joins TRBV27 to TRBJ2-7; the match to TRBD1 covers 9 bases. V lost 5 bases to trimming and J lost 3 bases; unmatched junction nucleotides: 8. Germline-derived CDR1 and CDR2 are MNHEY and SMNVEV (reference sequence). The CDR3 is made up of 15 amino acids.

The chain joins TRBV6-5 to TRBJ2-7; a possible D gene is TRBD1 (6 bases). CDR1 and CDR2 from the germline V gene are MNHEY and SVGAGI. V was pared by 6 bases and J by 0 bases, with 15 bases between. The CDR3 is 15 amino acids. The CDR3 loop reads CASRVRGLSSYEQYF. In nucleotides, the CDR3 is TGTGCCAGCAGAGTCAGGGGCCTCAGCTCCTACGAGCAGTACTTC.

This clone was seen a single time. This chain connects TRBV29-1 to TRBJ2-7; 10 nucleotides line up with TRBD2. V lost 0 bases and J lost 2; bases outside the gene matches: 4. The CDR3 runs 15 residues. Germline lookup yields CDR1 SQVTM and CDR2 ANQGSEA. The CDR3 bases are TGCAGCGTTGAAGAGCGAGCGGGAGGGCCCTACGAGCAGTACTTC. Translation: CSVEERAGGPYEQYF.

The chain is built from TRBV6-1 and TRBJ2-1; 13 bases match TRBD2. CDR3 length: 16 residues. Germline assignment: CDR1 MNHNS and CDR2 SASEGT. V lost 4 bases to trimming and J lost 2 bases; unmatched junction nucleotides: 2. Written as DNA, the CDR3 is TGTGCCAGCAGTGTTGGGACTAGCGGGACCTACAATGAGCAGTTCTTC. Protein product: CASSVGTSGTYNEQFF.